One and the same sample provided the 5 T cell receptor beta chains below, sequenced in a study of T cell responses to AZD1222 COVID-19 vaccine. The protocol was immunoSEQ multiplex PCR, while the TCRdb copy is restricted to in-frame clones and leaves out a portion. The data show 150,000 or so clones, with 85% to 90% seen just once and 1.6% held by the top ten. Sample: peripheral blood, taken on day 0 of AZD1222 vaccination. Receptors originate from an adult in good health.

V usage is TRBV3-1 (or the pseudogene TRBV3-2) and J usage is TRBJ2-1; 14 nucleotides line up with TRBD2. J gave up 6 bases and V 7 bases, and 5 bases lay outside the gene matches. CDR1 is LGHDT and CDR2 is YNNKEL in the germline V gene (reference sequence). The CDR3 contains 15 residues. The CDR3 region is CASTRGTSGSNEQFF. The CDR3 coding sequence is TGTGCCAGCACCAGGGGGACTAGCGGGAGCAATGAGCAGTTCTTC.

The chain carries TRBV19 and TRBJ1-1; perhaps TRBD1 as D (6 bases). Germline CDR1 is LNHDA and CDR2 is SQIVND (reference sequence). Trimming removed 8 bases from V and 0 bases from J, with 16 bases in between. The CDR3 has 15 residues. The CDR3 sequence is CASSLRGGMNTEAFF. The CDR3 DNA sequence: TGTGCCAGTTCGTTAAGGGGGGGGATGAACACTGAAGCTTTCTTT.

The V call is TRBV5-4, the J call TRBJ2-7, with 7 bases matching TRBD1. CDR1 SGHNT and CDR2 YYREEE come from the germline V gene (reference sequence). The V segment lost 4 bases and the J segment 2 bases; nucleotides outside the gene matches: 12. The CDR3 extends over 16 amino acids. The CDR3 spells CASSQGQRAPTYEQYF. The CDR3 DNA sequence: TGTGCCAGCAGCCAGGGACAGCGAGCCCCCACCTACGAGCAGTACTTC. Filled out from reference TRBV5-4 and TRBJ2-7, the complete variable domain reads ETGVTQSPTHLIKTRGQQVTLRCSSQSGHNTVSWYQQALGQGPQFIFQYYREEENGRGNFPPRFSGLQFPNYSSELNVNALELDDSALYLCASSQGQRAPTYEQYFGPGTRLTVT.

The chain links TRBV6-5 to TRBJ1-5; TRBD1 might be the D (5 bases). Germline CDR1 and CDR2: MNHEY and SVGAGI. The V end was cut by 6 bases, the J end by 0 bases, with 12 bases between. CDR3 size: 15 residues. The CDR3 loop is CASSPRVNSNQPQHF. The CDR3 DNA is TGTGCCAGCAGCCCCAGGGTTAATAGCAATCAGCCCCAGCATTTT.

The rearrangement links TRBV19 to TRBJ1-3, with D maybe TRBD1 (6 bases). The length of the CDR3 is 15 residues. The V gene's germline CDR1 is LNHDA and CDR2 SQIVND (reference sequence). Trimming took 10 bases from V and 4 from J, leaving 20 bases between them. For the CDR3, the DNA is TGTGCCACTCTGAAATGGGGGGCAGTCGGAAACACCATATATTTT. This sequence encodes CATLKWGAVGNTIYF.